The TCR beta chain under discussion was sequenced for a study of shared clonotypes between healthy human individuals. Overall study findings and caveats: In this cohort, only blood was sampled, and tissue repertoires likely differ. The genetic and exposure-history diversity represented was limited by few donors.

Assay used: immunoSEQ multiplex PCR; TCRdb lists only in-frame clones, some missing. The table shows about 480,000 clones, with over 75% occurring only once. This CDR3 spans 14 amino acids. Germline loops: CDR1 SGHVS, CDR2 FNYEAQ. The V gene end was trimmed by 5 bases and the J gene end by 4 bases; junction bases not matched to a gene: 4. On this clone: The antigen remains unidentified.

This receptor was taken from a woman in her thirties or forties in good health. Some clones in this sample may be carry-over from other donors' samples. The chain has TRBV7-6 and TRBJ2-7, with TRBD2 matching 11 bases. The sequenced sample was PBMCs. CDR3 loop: CASSTRTSGYEQYF. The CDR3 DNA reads TGTGCCAGCAGCACCCGGACTAGCGGGTACGAGCAGTACTTC.